The 18 T cell receptor beta chains below all came from one sample that was sequenced in a study of blood T cells in healthy people across ages. Sample-barcoded 5' priming and a J-beta primer mix drove a second PCR of about 7 to 11 cycles. TCRdb ran MiXCR on the 5' RACE reads and lists one entry per CDR3 protein. The sample contains fewer than 700,000 distinct CDR3 sequences, around half of which appear only once. Sequenced input: blood. The receptors were sampled from a man aged 80 or over in good health.

Comment on this clonotype: At one boundary the junction diverges from the germline segment, which might be a read error. The chain has TRBV7-2 and TRBJ2-1, with D perhaps TRBD2 (5 bases). The CDR3 length is 12 residues. The germline CDR1 and CDR2 sequences are SGHTA and FQGNSA. CDR3 loop: CAGSFGSNEQFF. CDR3 DNA sequence: TGTGCCGGCAGCTTTGGGAGCAATGAGCAGTTCTTC. Full variable domain (remainder filled in from reference TRBV7-2 and TRBJ2-1): GAGVSQSPSNKVTEKGKDVELRCDPISGHTALYWYRQSLGQGLEFLIYFQGNSAPDKSGLPSDRFSAERTGGSVSTLTIQRTQQEDSAVYLCAGSFGSNEQFFGPGTRLTVL.

Ten or more counts support this clonotype. CDR3 nucleotide sequence: TGTGCCAGCAGCCGCGCGGGGACGGGGGGGTACAATGAGCAGTTCTTC. Translated: CASSRAGTGGYNEQFF. V usage is TRBV9 and J usage is TRBJ2-1; 8 bases align to TRBD2. This CDR3 spans 16 amino acids. V was pared by 4 bases and J by 4 bases, with 10 bases of the junction left unmatched. Germline V gene data show CDR1 as SGDLS and CDR2 as YYNGEE.

In the case of this clonotype: Compared with germline, one end of the junction differs, possibly owing to a read error. The V call is TRBV6-2 or TRBV6-3, the J call TRBJ2-7, with D perhaps matching TRBD1 (7 bases). CDR3 length equals 15 residues. Germline CDR1 MNHEY, CDR2 SVGEGT. The CDR3 reads CTSSPPQGRSYEQYF. DNA of the CDR3: TGTACCAGCAGTCCACCACAGGGGAGGTCCTACGAGCAGTACTTC.

The chain employs TRBV3-1 and TRBJ1-2, with 8 bases fitting TRBD1. Germline trimming cut 3 bases from V and 7 bases from J; bases unmatched to any gene: 7. The CDR3 totals 14 residues. Germline V lookup: CDR1 LGHDT, CDR2 YNNKEL (reference sequence). CDR3 nucleotide sequence: TGTGCCAGCAGCCAGGTGCAGGGGGCGCGTGGCTACACCTTC. Its translation: CASSQVQGARGYTF.

This chain links TRBV11-2 with TRBJ1-6; 10 positions agree with TRBD1. J gave up 10 bases and V 5 bases, and 5 bases lay outside the gene matches. This CDR3 is built from 14 residues. Germline CDR1 is SGHAT and CDR2 is FQNNGV. In DNA, the CDR3 is TGTGCCAGCAGCGCGGGACAGGGGCCCTCACCCCTCCACTTT. Translating gives CASSAGQGPSPLHF.

This clonotype was seen at least ten times. This chain joins TRBV6-6 and TRBJ2-7, with TRBD2 matching over 8 bases. J lost 3 bases, V lost 4 bases, and 8 bases had no gene match. The CDR3 totals 15 residues. CDR1 MNHNY and CDR2 SVGAGI come from the germline V gene (reference sequence). Here the CDR3 reads CASSFTSGFHYEQYF. The CDR3 DNA reads as TGTGCCAGCAGTTTCACTAGCGGCTTTCACTACGAGCAGTACTTC.

V is TRBV28 and J is TRBJ2-3; D gene unclear. CDR1 MDHEN and CDR2 SYDVKM come from the germline V gene. The CDR3 loop spans 13 amino acids. Deletions cut 7 bases from V and 0 bases from J, with 8 bases between. The CDR3 region has the DNA TGTGCCAGCACCCTTATCAGCACAGATACGCAGTATTTT. This gives the protein CASTLISTDTQYF.

This clonotype was counted between two and nine times. This sequence joins TRBV10-3 and TRBJ1-6; 9 positions match TRBD1. CDR3 length equals 14 residues. Germline CDR1 reads ENHRY; CDR2 reads SYGVKD. Trimming removed 6 bases from V and 10 bases from J; junction bases left unmatched: 7. The CDR3 is CAIRGTGTQSPLHF. CDR3 sequence (DNA): TGTGCCATCAGAGGGACAGGGACGCAATCACCCCTCCACTTT.

This clonotype was observed a few times. CDR3 DNA sequence: TGCAGTGCTCGACCGGGGGGGCTTAGCAAGTACACAGATACGCAGTATTTT. This encodes CSARPGGLSKYTDTQYF. The J gene is TRBJ2-3, the V gene TRBV20-1, with 8 nucleotides matching TRBD2. The V segment lost 5 bases and the J segment 2 bases; nucleotides outside the gene matches: 15. CDR1 DFQATT and CDR2 SNEGSKA come from the germline V gene (reference sequence). CDR3 size: 17 residues.

This clonotype was seen only a few times. The V and J genes are TRBV5-6 and TRBJ2-7; no reliable D call. The germline V gene has CDR1 SGHDT and CDR2 YYEEEE. The V and J ends lost 4 bases and 6 bases respectively, with 11 bases between them. The CDR3 loop spans 12 amino acids. The CDR3 here is CASSLDFTEQYF. Here the CDR3 DNA reads TGTGCCAGCAGCCTAGACTTCACCGAGCAGTACTTC.

V is TRBV7-2 and J is TRBJ2-1, with 12 bases lining up with TRBD2. Losses at the gene ends were 5 bases for V and 6 bases for J; bases not matched to a gene: 8. Looked up from germline, CDR1 is SGHTA and CDR2 is FQGNSA. The CDR3 consists of 16 residues. CDR3 nucleotides: TGTGCCAGCAGCCTAACTAGCGGGAGGCCCCTCAATGAGCAGTTCTTC. Its protein is CASSLTSGRPLNEQFF.

This clonotype has more than one count but fewer than ten. The gene calls are TRBV7-2 and TRBJ2-5; 8 bases agree with TRBD2. Matching the DNA end better, TRBJ2-7 makes the J call doubtful. From germline, CDR1 is SGHTA and CDR2 FQGNSA. The CDR3 runs 16 residues. CDR3 sequence (DNA): TGTGCCAGCAGCTTATCGACTAGCGCGGAGTATTACGAGCAGTACTTC. This translates into CASSLSTSAEYYEQYF.

The table lists this clonotype with a count of one. This rearrangement joins TRBV27 to TRBJ2-5, with TRBD2 identical over 9 bases. The J call may be wrong; the DNA end is better matched by TRBJ2-7. This CDR3 has 15 amino acids. Germline V lookup: CDR1 MNHEY, CDR2 SMNVEV (reference sequence). The chain's CDR3 is CASSFGLATKYEQYF. The DNA of the CDR3 is TGTGCCAGCAGCTTTGGACTAGCGACTAAATACGAGCAGTACTTC.

With respect to this clonotype: One end of the junction does not line up with germline, which may come from a read error. The rearrangement uses TRBV6-5 and TRBJ2-5; D possibly corresponds to TRBD2 (5 bases). CDR3 size: 14 residues. Per germline, CDR1 MNHEY and CDR2 SVGAGI. CDR3 DNA sequence: TGTGCCGGCAGCATCCACGGGGTTCGAGAGACCCAGTACTTC. The encoded protein is CAGSIHGVRETQYF.

The rearrangement links TRBV5-1 to TRBJ1-2; TRBD1 agrees at 7 bases. V lost 3 bases, J lost 7 bases, and 9 bases stayed unmatched. The CDR3 runs to 14 residues. Germline values: CDR1 SGHRS, CDR2 YFSETQ. This CDR3 is CASSSNQGEGGYTF. CDR3 bases: TGCGCCAGCAGCTCGAACCAGGGGGAGGGTGGCTACACCTTC.

The table lists this clonotype with a few counts. The J gene is TRBJ2-7, the V gene TRBV7-2; D not certain. Germline-derived CDR1 and CDR2 are SGHTA and FQGNSA. The CDR3 has 16 amino acids. The ends were cut back, 5 bases at V and 0 bases at J, with 17 bases in the middle. The CDR3 here is CASSANAALSSYEQYF. Written as DNA, the CDR3 is TGTGCCAGCAGCGCAAACGCGGCTTTGAGCTCCTACGAGCAGTACTTC. Full variable domain (missing parts from reference TRBV7-2 and TRBJ2-7): GAGVSQSPSNKVTEKGKDVELRCDPISGHTALYWYRQSLGQGLEFLIYFQGNSAPDKSGLPSDRFSAERTGGSVSTLTIQRTQQEDSAVYLCASSANAALSSYEQYFGPGTRLTVT.

CDR3 region: CASSLGNRGQETQYF. CDR3 sequence (DNA): TGTGCCAGCAGCTTGGGGAACAGGGGCCAAGAGACCCAGTACTTC. This sequence joins TRBV7-2 and TRBJ2-5, with 7 nucleotides matching TRBD1. Losses at the gene ends were 3 bases for V and 1 base for J; bases not matched to a gene: 5. The CDR3 contains 15 residues. From germline, CDR1 is SGHTA and CDR2 FQGNSA.

Worth noting for this clonotype: At one boundary the junction diverges from the germline segment, which might be a read error. The V and J genes are TRBV7-7 and TRBJ2-5, with D unclear. Germline V gene sequence: CDR1 SSHAT, CDR2 FNYEAQ (reference sequence). CDR3 length equals 13 residues. The CDR3 protein is CASSLRMGETQYF. CDR3 nucleotides: TGTGCTAGCAGCTTGAGGATGGGGGAGACCCAGTACTTC. Supplemented by reference TRBV7-7 and TRBJ2-5, the full variable domain reads GAGVSQSPRYKVTKRGQDVTLRCDPISSHATLYWYQQALGQGPEFLTYFNYEAQPDKSGLPSDRFSAERPEGSISTLTIQRTEQRDSAMYRCASSLRMGETQYFGPGTRLLVL.